This T cell receptor beta chain was found in a study of beta chain features in type 1 diabetes. Study details: Cells sorted and examined across all samples totaled 90 million to 120 million.

Sequenced material consisted of expressed TCRB transcripts (all of the isolated RNA was reverse transcribed). Profiled with immunoSEQ multiplex PCR; TCRdb holds only in-frame clones, not every one. The repertoire holds 900,000 or so clones, with 15% to 20% as singletons. Whole-study findings and limits: Relative to healthy donors, patients appeared to have naive, central memory and Treg TCRB repertoires that were more similar. There were fewer insertions and more deletions at the VDJ junctions of type 1 diabetes patients.

Per the germline V gene, CDR1 is SQVTM and CDR2 is ANQGSEA. This CDR3 has 13 residues. V shed 4 bases and J 7 bases; nucleotides not matched to a gene: 4. With respect to this clone: Its antigen is as yet unknown.

Material for sequencing was naive CD4+ T cells from blood. The V gene is TRBV29-1, the J gene TRBJ2-1; 10 bases fit TRBD2. This TCR came from a woman under 30 in good health. The CDR3 bases are TGCAGCGTTGTACTAGCGGGGAGAAATGAGCAGTTCTTC. Translating it yields CSVVLAGRNEQFF.